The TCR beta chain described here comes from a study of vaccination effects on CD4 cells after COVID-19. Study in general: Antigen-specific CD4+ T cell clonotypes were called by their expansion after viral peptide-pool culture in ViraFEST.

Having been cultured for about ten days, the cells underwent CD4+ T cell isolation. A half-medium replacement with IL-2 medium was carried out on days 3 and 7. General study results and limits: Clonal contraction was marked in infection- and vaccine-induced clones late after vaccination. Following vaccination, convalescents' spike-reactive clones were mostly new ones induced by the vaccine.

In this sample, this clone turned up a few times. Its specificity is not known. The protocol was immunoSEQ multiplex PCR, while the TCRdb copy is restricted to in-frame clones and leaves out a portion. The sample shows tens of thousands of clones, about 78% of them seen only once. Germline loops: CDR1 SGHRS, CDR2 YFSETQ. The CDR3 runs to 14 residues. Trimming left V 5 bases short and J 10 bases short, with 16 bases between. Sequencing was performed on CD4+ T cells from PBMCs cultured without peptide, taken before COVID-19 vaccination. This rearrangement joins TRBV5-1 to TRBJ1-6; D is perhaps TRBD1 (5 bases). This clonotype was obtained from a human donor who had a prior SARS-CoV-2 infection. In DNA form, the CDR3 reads TGCGCCAGCAGGAACCGGGACGGTTCGTCACCCCTCCACTTT. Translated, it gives CASRNRDGSSPLHF. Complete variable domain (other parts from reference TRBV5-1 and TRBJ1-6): KAGVTQTPRYLIKTRGQQVTLSCSPISGHRSVSWYQQTPGQGLQFLFEYFSETQRNKGNFPGRFSGRQFSNSRSEMNVSTLELGDSALYLCASRNRDGSSPLHFGNGTRLTVT.